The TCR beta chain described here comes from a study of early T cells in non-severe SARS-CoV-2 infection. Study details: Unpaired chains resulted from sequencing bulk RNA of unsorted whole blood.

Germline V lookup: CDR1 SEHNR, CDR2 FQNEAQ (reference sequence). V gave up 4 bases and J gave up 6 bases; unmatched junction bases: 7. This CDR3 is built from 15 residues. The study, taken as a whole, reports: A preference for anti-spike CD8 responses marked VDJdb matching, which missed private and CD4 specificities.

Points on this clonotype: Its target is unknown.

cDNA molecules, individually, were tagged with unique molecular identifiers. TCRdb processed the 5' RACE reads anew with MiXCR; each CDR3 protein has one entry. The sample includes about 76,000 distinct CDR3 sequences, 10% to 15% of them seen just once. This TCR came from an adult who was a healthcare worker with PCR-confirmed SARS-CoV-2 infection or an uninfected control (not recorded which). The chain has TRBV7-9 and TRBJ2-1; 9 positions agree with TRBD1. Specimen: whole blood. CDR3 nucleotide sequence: TGTGCCAGCAGCTCCTACGACAGGGGGGGCAATGAGCAGTTCTTC. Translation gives CASSSYDRGGNEQFF.